This T cell receptor beta chain was sequenced in a study of shared clonotypes between healthy human individuals. For the study at large: CD4 naive cells filled three plates per donor, CD4 memory three, CD8 naive two and CD8 memory one.

Study outcomes and limitations: Compared with clonotypes that all four donors shared, non-shared clonotypes had lower generation probabilities.

V dropped 3 bases and J dropped 2; count of bases not matched to a gene: 6. Germline CDR1 LNHDA, CDR2 SQIVND (reference sequence). There are 15 residues in the CDR3. Sorted-subset replicate PCR reactions were performed with about 190 ng DNA, corresponding to roughly 29,000 T cell genomes. Assay: immunoSEQ multiplex PCR; the TCRdb copy retains only in-frame clones and omits some. The repertoire holds about 380,000 clones, with about 96% as singletons. For this clone: Its matching antigen is unknown.

Input material: memory CD8+ T cells sorted from blood. The sample's subset: CD45RO+ cells pooled with CCR7-negative TemRA cells. The receptor comes from a man aged 25-40 years in good health. The chain links TRBV19 to TRBJ1-1; 7 bases fit TRBD1. In nucleotides, the CDR3 is TGTGCCAGTAGTATGCCCCGACAGGGTAACACTGAAGCTTTCTTT. As protein: CASSMPRQGNTEAFF.